The entry below describes one T cell receptor beta chain. Method: immunoSEQ multiplex PCR; TCRdb's copy keeps in-frame clones and lacks some. Counted here are about 300,000 clones, roughly nine tenths occurring once; the ten biggest clones make up under 6.5%. The sample originates from a study of blood T cell repertoires in COVID-19. V was shortened by 0 bases and J by 5 bases, with 14 bases between the two germline ends. The CDR3 covers 16 residues. Germline loops: CDR1 MGHRA, CDR2 YSYEKL. This sequence was found in a woman younger than 45 who had recovered from COVID-19. The sequenced sample was PBMCs or T cells enriched from blood (not recorded which). The rearrangement links TRBV4-1 to TRBJ2-1; D unclear. The CDR3 here is CASSQDWSVLDNEQFF. The CDR3 nucleotides read TGCGCCAGCAGCCAAGATTGGTCCGTACTGGACAATGAGCAGTTCTTC.